Given below is one TCR beta chain in context. Its antigen is not known. The sample belongs to a study of OX40 agonist ivuxolimab in advanced cancers. Overall study context: Ivuxolimab doses were 0.01, 0.1, 0.3, 1.5, 3 or 10 mg/kg every 2 weeks. Hepatocellular carcinoma, melanoma, renal cell or head and neck cancer was diagnosed in the dose-escalation patients. Findings and caveats of the study: Which antigen the expanded peripheral T cells recognized is unknown.

The repertoire was sequenced with immunoSEQ multiplex PCR; TCRdb's copy has only in-frame clones and lacks some. The sample consists of about 90,000 clones, approximately 91% of them appearing once. CDR1 and CDR2 (germline): SNHLY, FYNNEI. V lost 3 bases and J lost 0, with 9 bases in between. The CDR3 is made up of 15 amino acids. Source: CD4+ or CD8+ T cells sorted from blood, taken in a trial of the OX40 agonist ivuxolimab. This clonotype was sampled from an adult with an advanced solid tumor such as melanoma, head and neck, liver or kidney cancer. V usage is TRBV2 and J usage is TRBJ2-1; D is possibly TRBD1 (5 bases). The CDR3 loop reads CASSDGAYSYNEQFF. The CDR3 DNA is TGTGCCAGCAGTGATGGGGCCTACTCCTACAATGAGCAGTTCTTC.